This paragraph reports one TCR beta chain. Its specificity is unknown. The record originates from a study of shared clonotypes between healthy human individuals. Study conclusions and caveats: Naive CD4 clonotypes were shared across a handful of donors at about 5%. Across subsets, estimated richness was generally greater for naive than for memory populations.

Germline loops: CDR1 SGDLS, CDR2 YYNGEE. The CDR3 loop spans 16 amino acids. Trimming at V came to 4 bases and at J to 1 base, leaving 4 bases not matched to a gene. Genomic DNA belonging to each subset was distributed in equal measure over several immunoSEQ plates. The data were produced by immunoSEQ multiplex PCR, yet TCRdb's version contains in-frame clones alone and is incomplete. The table shows 1.4 million or so clones, with just under 99% occurring only once. The sample consisted of naive CD4+ T cells sorted from blood. The sample's subset: CD45RA+ positively selected. The chain uses TRBV9 and TRBJ2-5; 13 nucleotides line up with TRBD2. This sequence was found in a man between 25 and 39 years old in good health. The DNA for the CDR3 is TGTGCCAGCAGCTCAGGACTAGCGGGGGCCCAAGAGACCCAGTACTTC. This sequence encodes CASSSGLAGAQETQYF. The entire variable domain, with the rest obtained from reference TRBV9 and TRBJ2-5, is as follows: DSGVTQTPKHLITATGQRVTLRCSPRSGDLSVYWYQQSLDQGLQFLIQYYNGEERAKGNILERFSAQQFPDLHSELNLSSLELGDSALYFCASSSGLAGAQETQYFGPGTRLLVL.